This T cell receptor (beta chain) was sequenced for a study of cytomegalovirus exposure and HLA in healthy donors. This CDR3 is 14 amino acids long. Germline loops: CDR1 MNHNY, CDR2 SVGAGI (reference sequence). V was pared by 5 bases and J by 5 bases, with 10 bases between. The PCR had 60 Vbeta and 13 Jbeta primers. TCRdb's copy holds only in-frame clones and misses some; the assay was immunoSEQ multiplex PCR. The sample has roughly 160,000 clones, roughly 80% seen once; the top ten hold about 7.7%. This chain joins TRBV6-6 and TRBJ1-6; maybe TRBD1 (5 bases). This sequence originates from a woman between 25 and 40 years old in good health and CMV-seropositive. The source material was PBMCs. The CDR3 region is CASSGTSDNSPLHF. As DNA, the CDR3 is TGTGCCAGCAGTGGGACTTCTGATAATTCACCCCTCCACTTT.